The 15 T cell receptor beta chains in this list originate from one sample, sequenced in a study of blood T cell repertoires in COVID-19. The table came from immunoSEQ multiplex PCR; TCRdb's copy has only in-frame clones and leaves some out. The table shows about 230,000 clones, with 83% occurring only once. Sequencing was carried out using peripheral blood. The receptors originated from a woman between 50 and 59 years old with acute or convalescent COVID-19.

On this clone itself: Other DNA variants within this sample encode the same CDR3. This sequence joins TRBV28 and TRBJ2-7, with D maybe TRBD2 (5 bases). The CDR3 covers 14 residues. Germline V gene sequence: CDR1 MDHEN, CDR2 SYDVKM. Trimming took 3 bases from V and 2 from J, leaving 11 bases between them. DNA of the CDR3: TGTGCCAGCAGTTTTCCTCCCGGGACCTACGAGCAGTACTTC. Protein product: CASSFPPGTYEQYF.

The V call is TRBV5-6, the J call TRBJ1-4, with D possibly matching TRBD1 (5 bases). Germline assignment: CDR1 SGHDT and CDR2 YYEEEE. The CDR3 sequence is 16 residues long. With 0 bases removed from V and 6 bases from J, the gap between germline ends came to 15 bases. The CDR3 DNA reads as TGTGCCAGCAGCTTGGGAGGGGAGGTCGCTTATGAAAAACTGTTTTTT. Protein product: CASSLGGEVAYEKLFF.

V and J are TRBV6-2 or TRBV6-3 and TRBJ2-2; TRBD1 matches 9 bases. This CDR3 region has 15 residues. V shed 5 bases and J 4 bases; nucleotides not matched to a gene: 5. Per germline, CDR1 MNHEY and CDR2 SVGEGT. CDR3 amino acids: CASSQGTGRTGELFF. The CDR3 DNA sequence: TGTGCCAGCAGTCAAGGGACAGGGCGCACCGGGGAGCTGTTTTTT.

This sequence joins TRBV28 and TRBJ2-3; D is uncertain. Germline V gene data show CDR1 as MDHEN and CDR2 as SYDVKM. The length of the CDR3 is 13 residues. V shed 5 bases and J shed 3 bases, with 9 bases lying between them. In nucleotides, the CDR3 is TGTGCCAGCAGTACCGTAGCAACAGATACGCAGTATTTT. It specifies CASSTVATDTQYF.

V usage is TRBV6-5 and J usage is TRBJ1-2; 9 bases are a match to TRBD1. Losses at the gene ends were 5 bases for V and 7 bases for J; bases not matched to a gene: 11. The CDR3 runs 15 residues. CDR1 is MNHEY and CDR2 is SVGAGI in the germline V gene. The CDR3 loop reads CASSPWDREAAGYTF. CDR3 DNA sequence: TGTGCCAGCAGTCCGTGGGACAGGGAGGCCGCTGGCTACACCTTC.

CDR3 sequence reads: CASSQDRGAYEQYF. CDR3 nucleotide sequence: TGCGCCAGCAGCCAAGATCGGGGGGCCTACGAGCAGTACTTC. The chain links TRBV4-1 to TRBJ2-7, with 7 bases that match TRBD2. The CDR3 loop spans 14 amino acids. The germline gives CDR1 MGHRA, CDR2 YSYEKL. V trimming: 0 bases; J trimming: 2 bases; junction bases outside the gene matches: 1.

The V call is TRBV3-1 (or the pseudogene TRBV3-2), the J call TRBJ2-1, with 11 bases identical to TRBD1. Germline V gene data show CDR1 as LGHDT and CDR2 as YNNKEL (reference sequence). Trimming took 4 bases from V and 2 from J; bases not matched to a gene: 4. The CDR3 contains 16 residues. CDR3 in amino acids: CASSPRTGGPYNEQFF. The CDR3 nucleotides read TGTGCCAGCAGCCCTCGGACAGGGGGCCCCTACAATGAGCAGTTCTTC.

V is TRBV30 and J is TRBJ1-2, with D possibly being TRBD1 (6 bases). V gave up 0 bases and J gave up 8 bases, with 10 bases separating them. This CDR3 comprises 12 residues. Germline values: CDR1 GTSNPN, CDR2 SVGIG (reference sequence). CDR3 protein: CAWSVHRDGYTF. In DNA, the CDR3 is TGTGCCTGGAGTGTACACAGGGACGGCTACACCTTC.

The gene calls are TRBV5-6 and TRBJ1-2; TRBD1 agrees at 7 bases. CDR1 is SGHDT, CDR2 YYEEEE, per germline. CDR3 length: 15 residues. V shed 4 bases, J shed 4 bases, and the junction held 10 bases outside the gene matches. The DNA for the CDR3 is TGTGCCAGCAGCGCCTCGACAGGGCCCGGCTATGGCTACACCTTC. It translates to CASSASTGPGYGYTF.

The count of this clone is one. The gene calls are TRBV9 and TRBJ1-1, with D perhaps TRBD1 (5 bases). Germline V gene data show CDR1 as SGDLS and CDR2 as YYNGEE. Trimming shortened V by 0 bases and J by 4 bases, and 16 bases separated the two germline ends. This CDR3 spans 16 amino acids. The CDR3 DNA follows: TGTGCCAGCAGCGTAGTATCGAGTCCGGGGGGCACTGAAGCTTTCTTT. This sequence encodes CASSVVSSPGGTEAFF.

DNA of the CDR3: TGTGCCAGCAAACTACTATCGGGACACTCAACCTACGAGCAGTACTTC. Residues: CASKLLSGHSTYEQYF. V and J are TRBV2 and TRBJ2-7, with D maybe TRBD1 (6 bases). The length of the CDR3 is 16 residues. Per germline, CDR1 SNHLY and CDR2 FYNNEI. V lost 7 bases, J lost 2 bases, and 21 bases lay in between.

The chain has TRBV4-2 and TRBJ2-7; 11 nucleotides align to TRBD2. Germline CDR1 and CDR2: LGHNA and YNFKEQ. The CDR3 spans 15 residues. V was pared by 0 bases and J by 2 bases, with 0 bases of the junction left unmatched. CDR3 sequence (DNA): TGTGCCAGCAGCCAAGATAGCGGGGGGGCCTACGAGCAGTACTTC. Translating gives CASSQDSGGAYEQYF.

This clone was detected only once. The chain couples TRBV30 to TRBJ2-5, with 8 bases aligning to TRBD1. This CDR3 has 15 amino acids. The germline CDR1 and CDR2 sequences are GTSNPN and SVGIG (reference sequence). J lost 1 base, V lost 0 bases, and 4 bases had no gene match. CDR3 DNA sequence: TGTGCCTGGAGTGTAGGGACAGGTATCCAAGAGACCCAGTACTTC. This gives the protein CAWSVGTGIQETQYF.

The gene calls are TRBV9 and TRBJ2-1, with TRBD2 matching 13 bases. J gave up 13 bases and V 3 bases, and 7 bases lay outside the gene matches. The germline CDR1 and CDR2 sequences are SGDLS and YYNGEE. The CDR3 covers 14 residues. CDR3: CASSGGTSGDLQFF. The CDR3 DNA follows: TGTGCCAGCAGCGGGGGGACTAGCGGGGATCTCCAGTTCTTC.

The chain links TRBV30 to TRBJ2-1; 9 bases map to TRBD2. Germline V gene data show CDR1 as GTSNPN and CDR2 as SVGIG (reference sequence). There are 14 residues in the CDR3. The trim removed 0 bases at V and 9 bases at J, leaving 6 bases unmatched. This chain's CDR3 is CAWSVGLALSEQFF. As DNA, the CDR3 is TGTGCCTGGAGTGTGGGACTAGCCTTGAGTGAGCAGTTCTTC.